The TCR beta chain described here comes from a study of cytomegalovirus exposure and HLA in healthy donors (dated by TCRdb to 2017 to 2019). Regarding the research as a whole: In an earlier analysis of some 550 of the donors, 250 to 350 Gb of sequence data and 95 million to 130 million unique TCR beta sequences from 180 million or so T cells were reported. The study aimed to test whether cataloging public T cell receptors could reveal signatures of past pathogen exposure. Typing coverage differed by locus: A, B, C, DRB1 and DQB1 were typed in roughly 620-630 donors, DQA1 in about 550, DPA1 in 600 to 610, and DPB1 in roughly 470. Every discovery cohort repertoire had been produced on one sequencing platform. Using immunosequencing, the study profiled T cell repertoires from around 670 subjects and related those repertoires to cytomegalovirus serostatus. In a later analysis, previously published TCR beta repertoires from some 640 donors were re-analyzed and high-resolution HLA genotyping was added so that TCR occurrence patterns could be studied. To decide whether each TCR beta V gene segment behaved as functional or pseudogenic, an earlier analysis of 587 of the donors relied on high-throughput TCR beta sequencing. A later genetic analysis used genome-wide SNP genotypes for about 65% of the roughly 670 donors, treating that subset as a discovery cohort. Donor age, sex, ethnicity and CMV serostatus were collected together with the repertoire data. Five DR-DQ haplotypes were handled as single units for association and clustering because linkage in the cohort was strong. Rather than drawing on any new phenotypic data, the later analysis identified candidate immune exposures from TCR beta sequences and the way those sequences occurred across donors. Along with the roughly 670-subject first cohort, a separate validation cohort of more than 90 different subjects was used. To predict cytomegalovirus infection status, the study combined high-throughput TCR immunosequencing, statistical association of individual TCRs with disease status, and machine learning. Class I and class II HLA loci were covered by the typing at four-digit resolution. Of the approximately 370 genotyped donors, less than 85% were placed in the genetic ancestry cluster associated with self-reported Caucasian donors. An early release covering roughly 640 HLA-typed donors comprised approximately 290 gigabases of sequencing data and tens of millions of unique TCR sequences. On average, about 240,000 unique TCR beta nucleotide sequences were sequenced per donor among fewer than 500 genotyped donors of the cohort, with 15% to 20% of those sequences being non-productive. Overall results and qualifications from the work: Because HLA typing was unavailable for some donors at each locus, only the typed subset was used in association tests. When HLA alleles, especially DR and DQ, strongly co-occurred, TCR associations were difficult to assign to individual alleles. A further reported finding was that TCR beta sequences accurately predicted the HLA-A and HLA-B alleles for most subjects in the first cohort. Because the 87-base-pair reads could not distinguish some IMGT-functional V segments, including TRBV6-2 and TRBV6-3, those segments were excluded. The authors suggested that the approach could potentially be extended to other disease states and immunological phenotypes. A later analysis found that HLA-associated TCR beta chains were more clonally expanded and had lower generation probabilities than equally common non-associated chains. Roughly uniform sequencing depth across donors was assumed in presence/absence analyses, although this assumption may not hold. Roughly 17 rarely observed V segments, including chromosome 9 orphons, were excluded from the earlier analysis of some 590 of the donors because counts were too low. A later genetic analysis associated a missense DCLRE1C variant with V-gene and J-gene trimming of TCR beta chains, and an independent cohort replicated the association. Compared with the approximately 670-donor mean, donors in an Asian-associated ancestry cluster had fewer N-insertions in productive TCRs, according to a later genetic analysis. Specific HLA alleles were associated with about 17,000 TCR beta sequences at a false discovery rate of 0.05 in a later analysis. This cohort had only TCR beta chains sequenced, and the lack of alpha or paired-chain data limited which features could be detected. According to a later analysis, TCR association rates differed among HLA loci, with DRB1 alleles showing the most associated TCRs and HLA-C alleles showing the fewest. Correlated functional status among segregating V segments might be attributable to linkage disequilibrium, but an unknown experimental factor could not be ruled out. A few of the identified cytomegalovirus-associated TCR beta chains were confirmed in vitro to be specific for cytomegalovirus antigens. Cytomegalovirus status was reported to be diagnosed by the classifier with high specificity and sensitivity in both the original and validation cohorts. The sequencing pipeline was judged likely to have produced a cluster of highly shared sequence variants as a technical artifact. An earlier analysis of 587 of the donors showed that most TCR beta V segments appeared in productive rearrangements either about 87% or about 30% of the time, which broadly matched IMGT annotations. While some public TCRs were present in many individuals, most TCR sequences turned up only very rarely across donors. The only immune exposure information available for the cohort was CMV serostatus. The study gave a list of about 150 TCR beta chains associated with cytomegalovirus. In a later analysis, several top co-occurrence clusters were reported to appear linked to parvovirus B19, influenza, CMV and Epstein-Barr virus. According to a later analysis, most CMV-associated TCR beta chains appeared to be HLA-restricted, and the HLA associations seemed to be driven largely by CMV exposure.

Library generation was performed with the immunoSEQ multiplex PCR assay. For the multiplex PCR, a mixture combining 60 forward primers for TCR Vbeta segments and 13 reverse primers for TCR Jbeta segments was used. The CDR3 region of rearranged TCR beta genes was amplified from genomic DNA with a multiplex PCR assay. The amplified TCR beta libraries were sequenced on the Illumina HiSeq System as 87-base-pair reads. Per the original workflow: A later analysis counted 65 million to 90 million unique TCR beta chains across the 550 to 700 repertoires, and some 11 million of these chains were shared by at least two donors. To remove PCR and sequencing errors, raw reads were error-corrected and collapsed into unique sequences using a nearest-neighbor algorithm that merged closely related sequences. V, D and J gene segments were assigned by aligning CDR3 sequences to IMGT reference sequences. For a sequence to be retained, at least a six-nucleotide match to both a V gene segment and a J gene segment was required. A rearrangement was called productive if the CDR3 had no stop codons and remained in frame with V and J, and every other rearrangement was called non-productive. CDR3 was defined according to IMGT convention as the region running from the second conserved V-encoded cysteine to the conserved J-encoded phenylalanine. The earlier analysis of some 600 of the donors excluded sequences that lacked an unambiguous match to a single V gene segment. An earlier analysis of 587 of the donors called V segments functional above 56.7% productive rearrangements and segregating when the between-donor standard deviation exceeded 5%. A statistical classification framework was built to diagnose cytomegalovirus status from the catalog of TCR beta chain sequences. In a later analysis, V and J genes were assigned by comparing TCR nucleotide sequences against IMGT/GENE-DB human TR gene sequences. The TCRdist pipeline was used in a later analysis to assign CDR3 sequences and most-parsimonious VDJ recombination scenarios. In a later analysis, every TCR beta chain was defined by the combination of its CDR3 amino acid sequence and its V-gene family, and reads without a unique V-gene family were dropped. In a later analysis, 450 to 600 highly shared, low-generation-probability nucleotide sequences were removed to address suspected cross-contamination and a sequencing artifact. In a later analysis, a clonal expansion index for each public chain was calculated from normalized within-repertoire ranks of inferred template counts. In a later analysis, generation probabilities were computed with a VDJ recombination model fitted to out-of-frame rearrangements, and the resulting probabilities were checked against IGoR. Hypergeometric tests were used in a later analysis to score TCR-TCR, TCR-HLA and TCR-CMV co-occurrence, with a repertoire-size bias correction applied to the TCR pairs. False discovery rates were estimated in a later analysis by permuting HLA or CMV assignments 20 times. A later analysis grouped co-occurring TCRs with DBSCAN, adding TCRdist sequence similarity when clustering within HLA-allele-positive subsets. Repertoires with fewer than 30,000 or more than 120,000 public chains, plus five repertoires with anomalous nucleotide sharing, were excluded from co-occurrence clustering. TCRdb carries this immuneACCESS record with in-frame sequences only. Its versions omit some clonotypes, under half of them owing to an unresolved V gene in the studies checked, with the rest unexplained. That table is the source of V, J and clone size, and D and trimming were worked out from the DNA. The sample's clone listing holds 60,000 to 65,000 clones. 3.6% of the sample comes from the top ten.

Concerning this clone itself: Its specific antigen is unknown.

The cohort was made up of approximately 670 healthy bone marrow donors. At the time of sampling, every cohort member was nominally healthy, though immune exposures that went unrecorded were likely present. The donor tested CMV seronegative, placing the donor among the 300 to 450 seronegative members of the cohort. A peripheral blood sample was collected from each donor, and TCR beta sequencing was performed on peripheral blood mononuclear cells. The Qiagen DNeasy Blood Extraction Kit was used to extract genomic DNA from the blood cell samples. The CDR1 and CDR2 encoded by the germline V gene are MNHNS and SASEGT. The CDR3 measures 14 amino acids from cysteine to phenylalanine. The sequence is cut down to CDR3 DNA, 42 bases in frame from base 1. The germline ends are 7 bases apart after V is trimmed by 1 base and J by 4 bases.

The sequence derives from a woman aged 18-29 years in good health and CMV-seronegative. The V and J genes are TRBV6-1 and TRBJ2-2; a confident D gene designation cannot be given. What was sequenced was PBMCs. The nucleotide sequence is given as TGTGCCAGCAGTGAAGGGGCCATCACCGGGGAGCTGTTTTTT. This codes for CASSEGAITGELFF.